This section outlines one T cell receptor (beta chain) sequence together with its context. The CDR3 sequence is 14 residues long. V dropped 10 bases and J dropped 1 base, with 15 bases sitting between them. Germline V gene lookup returns CDR1 MGHRA and CDR2 YSYEKL. As processed by the authors: Amplification of reference gene primers was used by the study to estimate nucleated cell counts. The protocol was immunoSEQ multiplex PCR, while the TCRdb copy is restricted to in-frame clones and leaves out a portion. That table furnishes V, J and clone size, whereas the DNA furnished D and trimming. Of over 120,000 clones detected, roughly four fifths appear once; the ten largest clones hold under 6%. The data belong to a study of blood T cell repertoires in COVID-19. Background on the study: The United States, Italy and Spain provided the acute and convalescent COVID-19 samples. The analysed material was cDNA or gDNA that came from T cells, B-cell-depleted T cells, or PBMCs.

J is TRBJ2-3 and V is TRBV4-1; D is unclear. The material sequenced was peripheral blood. This clonotype was obtained from a woman of 80 years or more with active or convalescent COVID-19. This CDR3 is CATRMDDRTDTQYF. The CDR3 coding sequence is TGCGCCACTAGGATGGATGACCGCACAGATACGCAGTATTTT.